A single sample gave rise to the 11 T cell receptor beta chains below, sequenced in a study of blood T cell repertoires in COVID-19. Generated by immunoSEQ multiplex PCR, the TCRdb table keeps only in-frame clones and is missing some. The sample lists 250,000 or so clones, 75% to 85% seen once, with 4.7% in the top ten. Sequencing input: peripheral blood. Receptors were obtained from a woman aged 70-85 years with acute or convalescent COVID-19.

The rearrangement uses TRBV4-2 and TRBJ1-3, with 7 nucleotides matching TRBD1. There are 18 residues in the CDR3. Per the germline V gene, CDR1 is LGHNA and CDR2 is YNFKEQ. V gave up 4 bases and J gave up 0 bases; unmatched junction bases: 12. In DNA, the CDR3 is TGTGCCAGCAGCCCATCATCGACAGGGCCATACTCTGGAAACACCATATATTTT. Translating it yields CASSPSSTGPYSGNTIYF.

In this sample, this clone turned up a few times. This chain links TRBV5-1 with TRBJ1-5; TRBD1 aligns across 12 bases. CDR3 length equals 15 residues. Germline CDR1 and CDR2: SGHRS and YFSETQ. V gave up 4 bases and J gave up 6 bases; unmatched junction bases: 5. The chain's CDR3 is CASSKGQGAGQPQHF. The CDR3 nucleotides read TGCGCCAGCAGCAAGGGACAGGGGGCCGGTCAGCCCCAGCATTTT.

The chain combines TRBV7-8 with TRBJ1-2, with D perhaps matching TRBD1 (6 bases). V shed 5 bases and J shed 2 bases, with 18 bases lying between them. The CDR3 contains 16 residues. CDR1 is SGHVS, CDR2 FQNEAQ, per germline. CDR3 in amino acids: CASSARTAAPNYGYTF. CDR3 coding DNA: TGTGCCAGCAGCGCTCGGACAGCCGCACCAAACTATGGCTACACCTTC.

V is TRBV6-5 and J is TRBJ1-2; 7 bases are shared with TRBD1. The V gene's germline CDR1 is MNHEY and CDR2 SVGAGI. This CDR3 has 16 residues. V was pared by 0 bases and J by 4 bases, with 8 bases of the junction left unmatched. The CDR3 here is CASSYSTVSGGYGYTF. The CDR3 coding sequence is TGTGCCAGCAGTTACTCGACAGTTTCAGGGGGCTATGGCTACACCTTC.

This rearrangement joins TRBV6-5 to TRBJ1-6; TRBD1 is a possible D gene (5 bases). Germline V gene lookup returns CDR1 MNHEY and CDR2 SVGAGI. V shed 2 bases and J shed 6 bases, with 11 bases lying between them. CDR3 size: 15 residues. For the CDR3, the DNA is TGTGCCAGCAGTTACACAAGACAGCTTAATTCACCCCTCCACTTT. It translates to CASSYTRQLNSPLHF.

The chain couples TRBV6-5 to TRBJ1-1; TRBD1 matches at 7 bases. The CDR3 runs 14 residues. In germline, CDR1 is MNHEY, CDR2 SVGAGI. Unmatched junction bases numbered 9, after V lost 5 bases and J lost 6 bases. CDR3 amino acids: CASSNPTGVAEAFF. In DNA, the CDR3 is TGTGCCAGCAGTAACCCCACAGGGGTGGCTGAAGCTTTCTTT.

The chain has TRBV2 and TRBJ2-7, with D unclear. Germline-derived CDR1 and CDR2 are SNHLY and FYNNEI. The CDR3 totals 13 residues. The V gene lost 5 bases and the J gene lost 2 bases, with 10 bases spanning the gap. CDR3 amino acids: CASSFDKTYEQYF. CDR3 DNA sequence: TGTGCCAGCAGTTTTGACAAAACCTACGAGCAGTACTTC.

V gene TRBV6-5 combines with J gene TRBJ1-1; no clear D gene. Germline loops: CDR1 MNHEY, CDR2 SVGAGI. This CDR3 is 13 amino acids long. The V end lost 7 bases, the J end lost 1 base, and 10 bases lay between the germline ends. CDR3 protein: CASTSYGNTEAFF. The DNA of the CDR3 is TGTGCCAGCACGAGTTACGGGAACACTGAAGCTTTCTTT.

This clone is a singleton in its sample. The rearrangement links TRBV2 to TRBJ1-4, with unresolved D. V lost 6 bases, J lost 5 bases, and 13 bases lay in between. The CDR3 loop spans 14 amino acids. The germline V gene has CDR1 SNHLY and CDR2 FYNNEI. CDR3: CASSQGETNEKLFF. The CDR3 DNA follows: TGTGCCAGCAGCCAAGGAGAGACCAATGAAAAACTGTTTTTT.

The chain is built from TRBV9 and TRBJ2-1, with 11 bases identical to TRBD2. With 0 bases clipped from V and 0 bases from J, the junction kept 5 bases outside the gene matches. The germline gives CDR1 SGDLS, CDR2 YYNGEE. This CDR3 has 18 residues. CDR3 protein: CASSVDVSGGASYNEQFF. As DNA, the CDR3 is TGTGCCAGCAGCGTAGATGTTAGCGGGGGGGCCTCCTACAATGAGCAGTTCTTC.

The CDR3 bases are TGTGCCAGTAGTATAGAAAGGCGGAGCTCCTACAATGAGCAGTTCTTC. This encodes CASSIERRSSYNEQFF. The gene calls are TRBV19 and TRBJ2-1, with D hard to call. Germline V CDR1 and CDR2: LNHDA, SQIVND (reference sequence). V dropped 0 bases and J dropped 0 bases, with 9 bases sitting between them. The CDR3 extends over 16 amino acids.